This entry lists 26 T cell receptor beta chains sequenced from one sample in a study of T cells in tuberculosis. After thawing and overnight rest, PBMC were stained with GMM-loaded CD1B tetramer, viability dye and anti-CD3 for sorting. The lipid loaded on the CD1B tetramers was C32 glucose monomycolate from Rhodococcus equi. Produced via immunoSEQ multiplex PCR; TCRdb's table is partial and in-frame only. The data show nearly 60,000 clones, roughly 87% seen once. Sequences were obtained from CD1b-GMM tetramer-negative cells sorted from PBMCs. The receptors come from an adult woman with latent tuberculosis.

In its sample, this clone is medium-sized. The rearrangement links TRBV6-4 to TRBJ2-1; possibly TRBD2 for D (7 bases). This CDR3 contains 14 residues. Per the germline V gene, CDR1 is MRHNA and CDR2 is SNTAGT. The V end was cut by 2 bases, the J end by 6 bases, with 11 bases between. The CDR3 loop reads CASSDGGGVNEQFF. DNA of the CDR3: TGTGCCAGCAGTGACGGAGGGGGGGTCAATGAGCAGTTCTTC.

The V call is TRBV6-5, the J call TRBJ1-1; no definite D call. The V end lost 3 bases, the J end lost 2 bases, and 7 bases lay between the germline ends. The CDR3 is 13 residues long. Germline lookup yields CDR1 MNHEY and CDR2 SVGAGI. The DNA for the CDR3 is TGTGCCAGCAGTTATCTAGACAACACTGAAGCTTTCTTT. This sequence encodes CASSYLDNTEAFF.

V usage is TRBV9 and J usage is TRBJ1-4; D possibly corresponds to TRBD1 (5 bases). The CDR3 runs to 15 residues. CDR1 is SGDLS, CDR2 YYNGEE, per germline. The V end lost 4 bases, the J end lost 0 bases, and 10 bases lay between the germline ends. This CDR3 reads CASSTTGATNEKLFF. CDR3 sequence (DNA): TGTGCCAGCAGCACCACAGGCGCAACTAATGAAAAACTGTTTTTT.

V gene TRBV2 combines with J gene TRBJ2-5, with 10 nucleotides matching TRBD2. The CDR3 is made up of 15 amino acids. Unmatched junction bases numbered 2, after V lost 3 bases and J lost 1 base. Germline CDR1 is SNHLY and CDR2 is FYNNEI. This CDR3 reads CASSEASGGQETQYF. As DNA, the CDR3 is TGTGCCAGCAGTGAGGCTAGCGGGGGCCAAGAGACCCAGTACTTC.

The CDR3 nucleotides read TGTGCCAGCAGTGGAGAGACAGGGACGAACTATGGCTACACCTTC. It translates to CASSGETGTNYGYTF. V usage is TRBV2 and J usage is TRBJ1-2; TRBD1 agrees at 7 bases. The CDR3 loop spans 15 amino acids. The V gene end was trimmed by 4 bases and the J gene end by 2 bases; junction bases not matched to a gene: 7. Germline V gene sequence: CDR1 SNHLY, CDR2 FYNNEI. Together with reference TRBV2 and TRBJ1-2, the CDR3 gives the full variable domain: EPEVTQTPSHQVTQMGQEVILRCVPISNHLYFYWYRQILGQKVEFLVSFYNNEISEKSEIFDDQFSVERPDGSNFTLKIRSTKLEDSAMYFCASSGETGTNYGYTFGSGTRLTVV.

The rearrangement links TRBV7-2 to TRBJ1-2; 7 bases fit TRBD1. The CDR3 has 13 residues. Trimming cost V 8 bases and J 4 bases; bases outside gene matches: 7. Germline values: CDR1 SGHTA, CDR2 FQGNSA. The CDR3 bases are TGTGCCAGCGTCAGAGGGGGCAGCTATGGCTACACCTTC. Protein product: CASVRGGSYGYTF.

This sequence joins TRBV4-1 and TRBJ1-1, with D possibly being TRBD1 (5 bases). V was shortened by 1 base and J by 0 bases, with 12 bases between the two germline ends. CDR3 length equals 16 residues. Looked up from germline, CDR1 is MGHRA and CDR2 is YSYEKL. For the CDR3, the DNA is TGCGCCAGCAGCCAAGCCCGACAGTTGATGAACACTGAAGCTTTCTTT. Translation gives CASSQARQLMNTEAFF.

The chain has TRBV5-4 and TRBJ2-5; D is possibly TRBD2 (6 bases). The CDR3 length is 14 residues. With 0 bases removed from V and 5 bases from J, the gap between germline ends came to 11 bases. The germline V gene encodes CDR1 SGHNT and CDR2 YYREEE (reference sequence). The CDR3 coding sequence is TGTGCCAGCAGCTTGGTCGGGGACTTCGAGACCCAGTACTTC. It yields the protein CASSLVGDFETQYF.

This chain joins TRBV18 and TRBJ2-7; 10 bases fit TRBD1. Unmatched junction bases numbered 3, after V lost 2 bases and J lost 2 bases. From germline, CDR1 is KGHSH and CDR2 LQKENI. This CDR3 spans 15 amino acids. This CDR3 is CASSPSGQGAYEQYF. Written as DNA, the CDR3 is TGTGCCAGCTCACCAAGTGGACAGGGGGCCTACGAGCAGTACTTC.

The chain employs TRBV19 and TRBJ2-2; 7 bases are a match to TRBD1. Germline V CDR1 and CDR2: LNHDA, SQIVND (reference sequence). Unmatched junction bases numbered 2, after V lost 3 bases and J lost 4 bases. The CDR3 is 14 residues long. The DNA of the CDR3 is TGTGCCAGTAGTATGACAGGGACCACCGGGGAGCTGTTTTTT. This gives the protein CASSMTGTTGELFF.

This chain uses TRBV18 with TRBJ1-2; TRBD1 is a possible D gene (5 bases). Germline V lookup: CDR1 KGHSH, CDR2 LQKENI. Trimming stripped 3 bases from V and 4 bases from J, with 12 bases between. The CDR3 contains 14 residues. The CDR3 sequence: CASSPVRDLYGYTF. The CDR3 DNA sequence: TGTGCCAGCTCACCGGTCAGGGATCTCTATGGCTACACCTTC.

This chain joins TRBV27 and TRBJ2-5; the match to TRBD2 covers 12 bases. The better agreement between TRBJ2-7 and the DNA end casts doubt on the J call. The germline V gene encodes CDR1 MNHEY and CDR2 SMNVEV (reference sequence). This CDR3 has 14 residues. CDR3 amino acids: CASSLGTSGYEQYF. CDR3 in DNA: TGTGCCAGCAGTTTGGGGACTAGCGGGTACGAGCAGTACTTC.

The chain carries TRBV18 and TRBJ2-7, with D perhaps TRBD1 (6 bases). The CDR3 is made up of 13 amino acids. Germline CDR1 KGHSH, CDR2 LQKENI. V lost 2 bases to trimming and J lost 3 bases, with 8 bases between them. Here the CDR3 reads CASSPGGGYEQYF. In nucleotides, the CDR3 is TGTGCCAGCTCACCAGGGGGCGGCTACGAGCAGTACTTC.

The chain combines TRBV2 with TRBJ2-1, with a tentative D call TRBD2 (6 bases). The ends were cut back, 5 bases at V and 7 bases at J, with 18 bases in the middle. In germline, CDR1 is SNHLY, CDR2 FYNNEI. The CDR3 has 15 amino acids. In nucleotides, the CDR3 is TGTGCCAGCAGTCCCCAAACGGGGGTCTTAAATGAGCAGTTCTTC. Translating it yields CASSPQTGVLNEQFF. The full variable domain, in which reference TRBV2 and TRBJ2-1 provide the parts outside the CDR3, is EPEVTQTPSHQVTQMGQEVILRCVPISNHLYFYWYRQILGQKVEFLVSFYNNEISEKSEIFDDQFSVERPDGSNFTLKIRSTKLEDSAMYFCASSPQTGVLNEQFFGPGTRLTVL.

This clone was detected once. The rearrangement joins TRBV19 to TRBJ2-1, with D possibly matching TRBD2 (6 bases). Germline assignment: CDR1 LNHDA and CDR2 SQIVND (reference sequence). Trimming took off 5 bases at V and 5 bases at J, with 16 bases between the two ends. The CDR3 is 15 residues long. This CDR3 is CASSASAGSHNEQFF. In DNA, the CDR3 is TGTGCCAGTAGTGCCTCCGCGGGGAGTCACAATGAGCAGTTCTTC.

This sequence joins TRBV7-9 and TRBJ1-2; TRBD1 matches at 10 bases. V gave up 7 bases and J gave up 3 bases; unmatched junction bases: 5. This CDR3 is built from 14 residues. Germline-derived CDR1 and CDR2 are SEHNR and FQNEAQ (reference sequence). CDR3 bases: TGTGCCAGCAACGCCGGGACAGGGGACTATGGCTACACCTTC. This gives the protein CASNAGTGDYGYTF. Combining the CDR3 with reference TRBV7-9 and TRBJ1-2 gives the whole variable domain DTGVSQNPRHKITKRGQNVTFRCDPISEHNRLYWYRQTLGQGPEFLTYFQNEAQLEKSRLLSDRFSAERPKGSFSTLEIQRTEQGDSAMYLCASNAGTGDYGYTFGSGTRLTVV.

CDR3 DNA sequence: TGTGCCAGCAGTTTAAGGCAGGAACGTCAGCCCCAGCATTTT. Translated: CASSLRQERQPQHF. The V gene is TRBV28, the J gene TRBJ1-5, with unresolved D. Between the trimmed V and J ends, which lost 2 bases and 6 bases, there was a span of 11 bases. The CDR3 is made up of 14 amino acids. Germline CDR1 is MDHEN and CDR2 is SYDVKM. Based on the CDR3 plus reference TRBV28 and TRBJ1-5, the full variable domain is DVKVTQSSRYLVKRTGEKVFLECVQDMDHENMFWYRQDPGLGLRLIYFSYDVKMKEKGDIPEGYSVSREKKERFSLILESASTNQTSMYLCASSLRQERQPQHFGDGTRLSIL.

The chain joins TRBV9 to TRBJ2-1, with D perhaps matching TRBD2 (6 bases). This CDR3 has 16 amino acids. Per germline, CDR1 SGDLS and CDR2 YYNGEE. Deletions cut 0 bases from V and 8 bases from J, with 18 bases between. Here the CDR3 reads CASSVGEVIGGDEQFF. The CDR3 coding sequence is TGTGCCAGCAGCGTAGGTGAAGTAATAGGCGGGGATGAGCAGTTCTTC.

CDR3 protein: CASSLAPGSFYEQYF. The CDR3 nucleotides are TGCGCCAGCAGCTTGGCCCCGGGGAGCTTCTACGAGCAGTACTTC. V and J are TRBV5-1 and TRBJ2-7, with D possibly being TRBD2 (5 bases). In germline, CDR1 is SGHRS, CDR2 YFSETQ. With 0 bases removed from V and 3 bases from J, the gap between germline ends came to 13 bases. The CDR3 loop spans 15 amino acids.

This CDR3 reads CASSQDLERNTQYF. The CDR3 nucleotides are TGCGCCAGCAGCCAAGATTTAGAGAGAAATACGCAGTATTTT. The genes are TRBV4-3 and TRBJ2-3; the D is unclear. The CDR3 contains 14 residues. The germline V gene encodes CDR1 LGHNA and CDR2 YSLEER. The V end was cut by 0 bases, the J end by 7 bases, with 11 bases between.

This rearrangement joins TRBV18 to TRBJ2-1; 7 nucleotides match TRBD1. Per the germline V gene, CDR1 is KGHSH and CDR2 is LQKENI. The CDR3 runs to 14 residues. V lost 4 bases and J lost 7; bases outside the gene matches: 7. The CDR3 region is CASSRTIQGNEQFF. CDR3 in DNA: TGTGCCAGCTCACGAACGATACAGGGGAATGAGCAGTTCTTC.

The chain recombines TRBV6-5 with TRBJ1-1, with 11 bases aligning to TRBD1. V dropped 2 bases and J dropped 4; count of bases not matched to a gene: 3. This CDR3 has 15 amino acids. Germline-derived CDR1 and CDR2 are MNHEY and SVGAGI. CDR3 protein: CASSYLGTGGTEAFF. The CDR3, as DNA: TGTGCCAGCAGTTACCTAGGGACAGGGGGCACTGAAGCTTTCTTT.

This chain connects TRBV7-2 to TRBJ1-1; the D is unclear. In germline, CDR1 is SGHTA, CDR2 FQGNSA. The CDR3 consists of 14 residues. The ends were cut back, 5 bases at V and 8 bases at J, with 18 bases in the middle. The CDR3 DNA sequence: TGTGCCAGCAGCCAGGTGGCTATCTACCAGGAAGCTTTCTTT. Translating gives CASSQVAIYQEAFF.

The gene calls are TRBV5-1 and TRBJ2-2, with a tentative D call TRBD2 (6 bases). Germline V gene sequence: CDR1 SGHRS, CDR2 YFSETQ. The length of the CDR3 is 16 residues. V gave up 0 bases and J gave up 0 bases, with 9 bases separating them. The CDR3 is CASSLGTTANTGELFF. The CDR3 DNA reads as TGCGCCAGCAGCTTGGGGACTACGGCGAACACCGGGGAGCTGTTTTTT.

The chain has TRBV19 and TRBJ1-5; possible D gene TRBD1, 5 bases. The germline CDR1 and CDR2 sequences are LNHDA and SQIVND (reference sequence). The V end was cut by 2 bases, the J end by 5 bases, with 19 bases between. This CDR3 spans 17 amino acids. Written as DNA, the CDR3 is TGTGCCAGTAGTATACTTAGGGGTGGGGGGTTTGATCAGCCCCAGCATTTT. Amino acid sequence: CASSILRGGGFDQPQHF.

This chain joins TRBV5-5 and TRBJ1-2; 10 bases map to TRBD1. CDR3 size: 14 residues. Germline CDR1 is SGHKS and CDR2 is YYEKEE (reference sequence). Germline trimming cut 1 base from V and 6 bases from J; bases unmatched to any gene: 3. CDR3 coding DNA: TGTGCCAGCAGCTTGAGACAGGGGGCGGATGGCTACACCTTC. Translation: CASSLRQGADGYTF.